This is a list of T cell receptor beta chains from one sample in a study of blood T cells in healthy people across ages. TCRdb used MiXCR to reprocess the 5' RACE reads, holding one entry per CDR3 protein. The sample contains 1.5 million to 2 million distinct CDR3 sequences, 28% of which appear only once. Material: blood. These receptors all stem from a woman aged 25 to 39 in good health. Each CDR3 is given with its conserved first and last residue. Fields, in order: CDR3 length, V gene, D gene, clone size, J gene, CDR3 protein, CDR3 DNA. The D gene is left open where the match is weak. Expanded clones get a size class; other rows say once, few or many, or leave the size out.

16	TRBV29-1	.	.	TRBJ2-6	CSVEGRWGNGANVLTF	TGCAGCGTTGAAGGACGCTGGGGAAATGGGGCCAACGTCCTGACTTTC
20	TRBV20-1	.	few	TRBJ1-6	CSARDPNRNVRGPDNSPLHF	TGCAGTGCTAGAGACCCGAACCGCAACGTCCGGGGACCGGATAATTCACCCCTCCACTTT
12	TRBV6-5	.	many	TRBJ2-7	CASRTGASEQYF	TGTGCCAGCAGGACGGGGGCGAGCGAGCAGTACTTC
18	TRBV3-1	.	.	TRBJ2-1	CASSQDIGAANLQETQFF	TGTGCCAGCAGCCAAGATATAGGGGCGGCCAATCTCCAAGAGACCCAGTTCTTC
15	TRBV5-1	TRBD2	.	TRBJ2-5	CASSSTSGMYNEQYF	TGCGCCAGCAGCTCGACTAGCGGGATGTACAATGAGCAGTACTTC
13	TRBV2	TRBD1	few	TRBJ2-7	CASIRDRGYEQYF	TGTGCCAGCATCCGGGACAGGGGCTACGAGCAGTACTTC
16	TRBV5-1	.	few	TRBJ1-6	CASSLEGTFDSSPLHF	TGCGCCAGCAGCTTGGAGGGGACCTTCGATAGTTCACCCCTCCACTTT
13	TRBV5-1	.	.	TRBJ2-1	CASSRTEINEQFF	TGCGCCAGCAGCCGGACAGAGATCAATGAGCAGTTCTTC
16	TRBV12-3/TRBV12-4	.	few	TRBJ2-2	CASSLTPGSDTGELFF	TGTGCCAGCAGTTTAACCCCCGGATCGGACACCGGGGAGCTGTTTTTT
12	TRBV11-2	.	.	TRBJ2-7	CANSFGVSEQYF	TGTGCCAACAGCTTCGGTGTCTCCGAGCAGTACTTC
16	TRBV5-1	TRBD1	once	TRBJ1-6	CASSSTGTGYNSPLHF	TGCGCCAGCAGCTCGACAGGGACGGGGTATAATTCACCCCTCCACTTT
16	TRBV6-6	.	many	TRBJ2-4	CASSPLSVLAKNIQYF	TGTGCCAGCAGTCCTCTGTCAGTTCTAGCCAAAAACATTCAGTACTTC
14	TRBV20-1	.	.	TRBJ2-7	CSARKAPSSYEQYF	TGCAGTGCTAGAAAAGCGCCGAGCTCCTACGAGCAGTACTTC
16	TRBV18	.	few	TRBJ2-3	CASRSRGGFGTDTQYF	TGTGCCAGCCGGAGCCGGGGAGGATTCGGCACAGATACGCAGTATTTT
14	TRBV5-1	.	.	TRBJ1-2	CASSLASGRYGCTF	TGCGCCAGCAGCTTGGCGTCGGGTCGCTATGGCTGCACCTTC
15	TRBV29-1	TRBD2	.	TRBJ2-3	CSVGTSGTSTDTQYF	TGCAGCGTTGGGACTAGCGGGACTAGCACAGATACGCAGTATTTT
16	TRBV5-1	.	.	TRBJ1-4	CASKKNRDLTNEKLFF	TGCGCCAGCAAGAAGAACCGAGACCTCACTAATGAAAAACTGTTTTTT
14	TRBV12-3/TRBV12-4	.	.	TRBJ1-6	CASSLTGRGTPLHF	TGTGCCAGCAGTTTGACGGGACGAGGAACACCCCTCCACTTT
14	TRBV28	TRBD1	.	TRBJ2-5	CASSLDRLRETQYF	TGTGCCAGCAGTTTGGACAGGTTACGAGAGACCCAGTACTTC
15	TRBV15	.	many	TRBJ2-7	CATSRGLGPSYEQYF	TGTGCCACCAGCAGAGGTCTGGGACCTTCCTACGAGCAGTACTTC
15	TRBV12-3/TRBV12-4	TRBD2	few	TRBJ2-5	CASRRQLAGGETQYF	TGTGCCAGCAGACGACAGCTAGCGGGAGGAGAGACCCAGTACTTC
19	TRBV4-1	TRBD2	few	TRBJ2-5	CASSLRGGTNKITGETQYF	TGCGCCAGCAGCCTGAGGGGCGGGACTAACAAAATTACGGGGGAGACCCAGTACTTC